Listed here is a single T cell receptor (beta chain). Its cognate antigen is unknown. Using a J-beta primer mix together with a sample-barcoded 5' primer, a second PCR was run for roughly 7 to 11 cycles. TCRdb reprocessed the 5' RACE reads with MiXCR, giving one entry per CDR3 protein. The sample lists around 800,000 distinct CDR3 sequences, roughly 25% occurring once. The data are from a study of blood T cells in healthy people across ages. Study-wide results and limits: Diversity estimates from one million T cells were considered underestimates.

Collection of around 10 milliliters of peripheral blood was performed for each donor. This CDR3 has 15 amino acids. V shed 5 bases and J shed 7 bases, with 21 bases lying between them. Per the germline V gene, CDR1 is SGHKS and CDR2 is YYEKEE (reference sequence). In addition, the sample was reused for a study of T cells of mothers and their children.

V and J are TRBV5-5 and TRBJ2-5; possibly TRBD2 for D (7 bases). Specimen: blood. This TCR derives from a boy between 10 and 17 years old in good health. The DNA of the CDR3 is TGTGCCAGCAGTCAAGCCCCGGGGGGCCCAGGGACCCAGTACTTC. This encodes CASSQAPGGPGTQYF.